Following are 9 T cell receptor beta chains from one sample sequenced in a study of OX40 agonist ivuxolimab in advanced cancers. Clones were read by immunoSEQ multiplex PCR, and TCRdb kept only the in-frame ones, dropping some. Of 13,000 or so clones detected, more than 80% appear once; the ten largest clones hold roughly 70%. The sequences come from CD4+ or CD8+ T cells sorted from blood, collected in a trial of the OX40 agonist ivuxolimab. The receptors derive from an adult with an advanced solid tumor such as melanoma, head and neck, liver or kidney cancer.

This clone was seen once. CDR3 sequence reads: CASSQVPGGPPLMNTEAFF. DNA for the CDR3: TGCGCCAGCAGCCAGGTCCCAGGGGGTCCGCCATTGATGAACACTGAAGCTTTCTTT. V gene TRBV4-1 combines with J gene TRBJ1-1; 7 bases are a match to TRBD1. With V trimmed by 3 bases and J by 0 bases, 16 bases remained unmatched. Germline CDR1 is MGHRA and CDR2 is YSYEKL. The CDR3 sequence is 19 residues long.

The rearrangement links TRBV6-4 to TRBJ2-2, with 9 bases aligning to TRBD1. The V segment lost 4 bases and the J segment 0 bases; nucleotides outside the gene matches: 3. This CDR3 region has 16 residues. Looked up from germline, CDR1 is MRHNA and CDR2 is SNTAGT. DNA for the CDR3: TGTGCCAGCAGTGCGGACAGGGGTTCGAACACCGGGGAGCTGTTTTTT. Its translation is CASSADRGSNTGELFF.

The rearrangement joins TRBV12-5 to TRBJ2-7; D gene uncertain. The CDR3 extends over 13 amino acids. Germline lookup yields CDR1 LGHNT and CDR2 FRNRAP. V was pared by 1 base and J by 0 bases, with 4 bases between. CDR3 in DNA: TGTGCTAGTGGTTTGGCAACCTCCTACGAGCAGTACTTC. As protein: CASGLATSYEQYF.

The gene calls are TRBV4-1 and TRBJ2-1, with D perhaps TRBD2 (6 bases). Germline values: CDR1 MGHRA, CDR2 YSYEKL. Trimming took 7 bases from V and 5 from J, leaving 12 bases between them. The CDR3 is 13 residues long. The CDR3 DNA is TGCGCCAGCACGCTGGCGGGACACAATGAGCAGTTCTTC. Amino acid sequence: CASTLAGHNEQFF.

V gene TRBV2 combines with J gene TRBJ2-2; D possibly corresponds to TRBD2 (6 bases). The length of the CDR3 is 16 residues. Per germline, CDR1 SNHLY and CDR2 FYNNEI. Trimming pared 3 bases from V and 4 bases from J, leaving 15 bases between. In DNA form, the CDR3 reads TGTGCCAGCAGTGATTTGGGTCAGGGAGGCACCGGGGAGCTGTTTTTT. It specifies CASSDLGQGGTGELFF. The variable domain in full, completed from reference TRBV2 and TRBJ2-2, reads EPEVTQTPSHQVTQMGQEVILRCVPISNHLYFYWYRQILGQKVEFLVSFYNNEISEKSEIFDDQFSVERPDGSNFTLKIRSTKLEDSAMYFCASSDLGQGGTGELFFGEGSRLTVL.

The V and J genes are TRBV11-2 and TRBJ2-3; D might be TRBD2 (5 bases). V was cut by 5 bases and J by 2 bases, with 14 bases left in between. The CDR3 runs 15 residues. Per germline, CDR1 SGHAT and CDR2 FQNNGV. The CDR3 reads CASSAGRGTTDTQYF. CDR3 nucleotide sequence: TGTGCCAGCAGCGCCGGACGGGGAACCACAGATACGCAGTATTTT.

The gene calls are TRBV10-2 and TRBJ2-1; no clear D. Between the trimmed V and J ends, which lost 2 bases and 8 bases, there was a span of 10 bases. Per germline, CDR1 WSHSY and CDR2 SAAADI. The CDR3 is 13 amino acids. The CDR3 region has the DNA TGCGCCAGCAGTGAGGAGCGCTGGGATGAGCAGTTCTTC. Translated, it gives CASSEERWDEQFF.

This chain uses TRBV4-3 with TRBJ2-7; D unresolved. The ends were cut back, 0 bases at V and 3 bases at J, with 12 bases in the middle. CDR1 and CDR2 from the germline V gene are LGHNA and YSLEER. The CDR3 totals 15 residues. As DNA, the CDR3 is TGCGCCAGCAGCCAAGATCTGGCAGAGAACTACGAGCAGTACTTC. Translated, it gives CASSQDLAENYEQYF.

The V gene is TRBV7-9, the J gene TRBJ2-1, with a weak D call TRBD2 (5 bases). The V gene lost 6 bases and the J gene lost 8 bases, with 11 bases spanning the gap. CDR1 is SEHNR and CDR2 is FQNEAQ in the germline V gene (reference sequence). This CDR3 has 12 residues. The DNA for the CDR3 is TGTGCCAGCAGACACCGGGGAGATGAGCAGTTCTTC. Its protein product is CASRHRGDEQFF.